The clone carrying this T cell receptor beta chain was picked up one time. Its antigen is currently unknown. Trimming removed 5 bases from V and 0 bases from J, with 11 bases in between. The CDR3 contains 15 residues. The V gene's germline CDR1 is MNHEY and CDR2 SVGAGI. The data belong to a study of cytotoxic CD8 clonotypes in ibrutinib-treated CLL. Study-wide background: After a median roughly 12 months on treatment (6 to 36), response samples were drawn. Across samples, productive templates numbered about 240,000 and productive rearrangements reached 75,000 to 100,000 on average.

Findings of the study overall: Clonality increased at ibrutinib response, then returned toward baseline at progression. The study found public clonotypes uncommon, contracting or stable on treatment.

Method: immunoSEQ multiplex PCR; TCRdb's copy keeps in-frame clones and lacks some. The repertoire holds 300,000 or so clones, with approximately 67% as singletons. The input for sequencing was PBMCs, taken after 36 months of ibrutinib treatment. The chain couples TRBV6-5 to TRBJ2-1, with D unclear. This clonotype originated in a human donor with chronic lymphocytic leukemia. The CDR3 reads CASSKVYNSYNEQFF. DNA of the CDR3: TGTGCCAGCAGTAAAGTCTACAACTCCTACAATGAGCAGTTCTTC.